What follows describes a single T cell receptor (beta chain). Its specificity is not known. The sample is drawn from a study of shared clonotypes between healthy human individuals. Study background: CD4 naive and CD4 memory each took three plates per donor, while CD8 naive took two and CD8 memory one.

Study-level results: Clonotypes not shared had lower generation probabilities than those common to all four donors.

On sorted subsets, replicate PCRs used roughly 190 ng DNA, or around 30,000 T cell genomes. In the original analysis: Filtering differed since immunoSEQ provided only junctions, with no quality scores. Using immunoSEQ multiplex PCR, the repertoire was profiled, and TCRdb retains in-frame clones only, with some absent. The V and J calls and clone size are taken from that table; D and trimming were inferred from the DNA. The sample has around 620,000 clones, roughly 95% seen once; the top ten hold approximately 0.11%. The germline V gene has CDR1 MGHRA and CDR2 YSYEKL. Trimming shortened V by 3 bases and J by 4 bases, and 10 bases separated the two germline ends. The CDR3 is 13 residues long. CD45RO-negative cells were positively selected for CCR7, leaving out terminally differentiated effector memory CD45RA+ cells.

The chain couples TRBV4-1 to TRBJ2-7; possible D gene TRBD1, 6 bases. What was sequenced was naive CD8+ T cells sorted from blood. The source of this sequence is a woman between 25 and 40 years old in good health. This CDR3 is CASSQNRAYEQYF. For the CDR3, the DNA is TGCGCCAGCAGCCAGAACAGGGCATACGAGCAGTACTTC.